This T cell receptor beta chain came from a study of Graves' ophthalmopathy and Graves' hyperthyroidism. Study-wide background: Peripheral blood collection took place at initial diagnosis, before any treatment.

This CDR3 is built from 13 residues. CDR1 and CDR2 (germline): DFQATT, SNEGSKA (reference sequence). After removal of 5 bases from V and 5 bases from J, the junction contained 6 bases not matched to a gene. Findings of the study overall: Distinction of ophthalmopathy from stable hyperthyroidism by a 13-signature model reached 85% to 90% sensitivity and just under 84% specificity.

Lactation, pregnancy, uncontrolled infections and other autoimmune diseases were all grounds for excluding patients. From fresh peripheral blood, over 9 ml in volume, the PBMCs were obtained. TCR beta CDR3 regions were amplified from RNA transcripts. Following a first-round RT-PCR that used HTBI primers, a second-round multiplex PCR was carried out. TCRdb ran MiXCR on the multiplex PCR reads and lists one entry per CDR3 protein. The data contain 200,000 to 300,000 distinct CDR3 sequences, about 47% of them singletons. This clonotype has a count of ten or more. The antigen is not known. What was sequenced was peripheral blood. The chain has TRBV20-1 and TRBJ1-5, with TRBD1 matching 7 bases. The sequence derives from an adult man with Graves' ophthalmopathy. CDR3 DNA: TGCAGTGCTCAAAACAGGGGAGATCAGCCCCAGCATTTT. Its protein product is CSAQNRGDQPQHF.